Listed below are T cell receptor beta chains from one sample, sequenced in a study of cytomegalovirus exposure and HLA in healthy donors. Repertoires were generated with immunoSEQ multiplex PCR, while TCRdb's copy carries only in-frame clones and drops some. Of around 130,000 clones listed, 88% are singletons. The sample consisted of PBMCs. All receptors derive from a man aged 30-40 years in good health and CMV-seronegative. Both conserved end residues are part of each CDR3. A D gene is named only where the DNA matches it firmly. Size is stated for part of the rows, as once, few or many counts, or as a class when the clone is expanded.

CDR3 protein: CASRPTSALRDTQYF
CDR3 DNA: TGTGCCAGCAGGCCAACTAGCGCACTTCGGGATACGCAGTATTTT
clone size: NA
D gene: TRBD2
V gene: TRBV6-6
J gene: TRBJ2-3

CDR3 protein: CASNQWTGGASNQPQHF
CDR3 DNA: TGTGCCAGTAATCAATGGACGGGGGGCGCGAGCAATCAGCCCCAGCATTTT
clone size: NA
D gene: NA
V gene: TRBV19
J gene: TRBJ1-5

CDR3 protein: CASSPYQGRTSTNEKLFF
CDR3 DNA: TGTGCCAGCTCACCCTACCAGGGCCGAACCTCAACTAATGAAAAACTGTTTTTT
clone size: NA
D gene: NA
V gene: TRBV18
J gene: TRBJ1-4

CDR3 protein: CASSLGGAYNEQFF
CDR3 DNA: TGTGCCAGCAGTTTGGGCGGGGCCTACAATGAGCAGTTCTTC
clone size: once
D gene: NA
V gene: TRBV27
J gene: TRBJ2-1

CDR3 protein: CASSVFASGRAPGDTQYF
CDR3 DNA: TGTGCCAGCAGCGTTTTTGCTAGCGGGAGGGCCCCGGGAGATACGCAGTATTTT
clone size: NA
D gene: TRBD2
V gene: TRBV9
J gene: TRBJ2-3

CDR3 protein: CASSPRQEINYGYTF
CDR3 DNA: TGTGCCAGCTCACCGAGACAGGAGATTAACTATGGCTACACCTTC
clone size: NA
D gene: NA
V gene: TRBV18
J gene: TRBJ1-2

CDR3 protein: CSVLGGSSPYEQYF
CDR3 DNA: TGCAGCGTCTTGGGGGGAAGCTCCCCGTACGAGCAGTACTTC
clone size: NA
D gene: NA
V gene: TRBV29-1
J gene: TRBJ2-7

CDR3 protein: CAISEAGANEKLFF
CDR3 DNA: TGTGCCATCAGTGAGGCAGGGGCTAATGAAAAACTGTTTTTT
clone size: once
D gene: NA
V gene: TRBV10-3
J gene: TRBJ1-4

CDR3 protein: CASSPERLAGDSYEQYF
CDR3 DNA: TGTGCCAGCAGCCCCGAAAGACTAGCGGGAGACTCCTACGAGCAGTACTTC
clone size: NA
D gene: TRBD2
V gene: TRBV7-2
J gene: TRBJ2-7

CDR3 protein: CASRTGGSSYNEQFF
CDR3 DNA: TGTGCCAGTAGGACAGGCGGAAGCTCCTACAATGAGCAGTTCTTC
clone size: once
D gene: NA
V gene: TRBV19
J gene: TRBJ2-1

CDR3 protein: CASRWTPGPLFF
CDR3 DNA: TGTGCCAGTAGATGGACACCGGGTCCGCTGTTTTTT
clone size: NA
D gene: NA
V gene: TRBV19
J gene: TRBJ2-2

CDR3 protein: CASSDATGRWGNYGYTF
CDR3 DNA: TGTGCCAGCAGTGACGCGACAGGGCGATGGGGTAACTATGGCTACACCTTC
clone size: once
D gene: TRBD1
V gene: TRBV6-1
J gene: TRBJ1-2

CDR3 protein: CSVETGETEAFF
CDR3 DNA: TGCAGCGTGGAAACAGGGGAAACTGAAGCTTTCTTT
clone size: few
D gene: TRBD1
V gene: TRBV29-1
J gene: TRBJ1-1

CDR3 protein: CASSLKGANLNYGYTF
CDR3 DNA: TGTGCCAGCAGCTTAAAGGGAGCAAACCTTAACTATGGCTACACCTTC
clone size: NA
D gene: NA
V gene: TRBV7-3
J gene: TRBJ1-2

CDR3 protein: CASSLTQPANYGYTF
CDR3 DNA: TGTGCCAGCAGCTTAACCCAACCAGCTAACTATGGCTACACCTTC
clone size: NA
D gene: NA
V gene: TRBV7-9
J gene: TRBJ1-2

CDR3 protein: CSVGGLAGDFEQYF
CDR3 DNA: TGCAGCGTGGGGGGACTAGCGGGAGACTTCGAGCAGTACTTC
clone size: NA
D gene: TRBD2
V gene: TRBV29-1
J gene: TRBJ2-7

CDR3 protein: CASSPLELYQETQYF
CDR3 DNA: TGTGCCAGCAGTCCCTTAGAGCTCTACCAAGAGACCCAGTACTTC
clone size: NA
D gene: NA
V gene: TRBV27
J gene: TRBJ2-5

CDR3 protein: CASSIGVNYGYTF
CDR3 DNA: TGTGCCAGTAGTATCGGGGTGAACTATGGCTACACCTTC
clone size: NA
D gene: NA
V gene: TRBV19
J gene: TRBJ1-2

CDR3 protein: CASSQDASGKNIQYF
CDR3 DNA: TGCGCCAGCAGCCAAGACGCTAGTGGCAAAAACATTCAGTACTTC
clone size: NA
D gene: NA
V gene: TRBV4-3
J gene: TRBJ2-4

CDR3 protein: CASSFGAGAYEQYF
CDR3 DNA: TGTGCCAGCAGCTTTGGAGCGGGAGCCTACGAGCAGTACTTC
clone size: NA
D gene: TRBD2
V gene: TRBV7-9
J gene: TRBJ2-7

CDR3 protein: CASSLAGGNQPQHF
CDR3 DNA: TGTGCCAGCAGCTTAGCCGGGGGCAATCAGCCCCAGCATTTT
clone size: NA
D gene: NA
V gene: TRBV7-9
J gene: TRBJ1-5

CDR3 protein: CARPRGKGDSYEQYF
CDR3 DNA: TGTGCCAGACCTCGGGGGAAAGGGGACTCCTACGAGCAGTACTTC
clone size: NA
D gene: NA
V gene: TRBV7-3
J gene: TRBJ2-7

CDR3 protein: CASSVWGQGVGGYTF
CDR3 DNA: TGTGCCAGCAGCGTGTGGGGACAGGGGGTTGGTGGCTACACCTTC
clone size: NA
D gene: TRBD1
V gene: TRBV9
J gene: TRBJ1-2

CDR3 protein: CASSLIGLSTDTQYF
CDR3 DNA: TGCGCCAGCAGCCTAATAGGACTTAGCACAGATACGCAGTATTTT
clone size: NA
D gene: NA
V gene: TRBV5-1
J gene: TRBJ2-3

CDR3 protein: CASSPRGGETGGYTF
CDR3 DNA: TGTGCCAGCAGCCCTAGGGGAGGGGAAACGGGAGGCTACACCTTC
clone size: NA
D gene: NA
V gene: TRBV7-9
J gene: TRBJ1-2

CDR3 protein: CSVDGTSGAPTDTQYF
CDR3 DNA: TGCAGCGTTGATGGGACTAGCGGGGCCCCCACAGATACGCAGTATTTT
clone size: once
D gene: TRBD2
V gene: TRBV29-1
J gene: TRBJ2-3

CDR3 protein: CSVEGVNEKLFF
CDR3 DNA: TGCAGCGTGGAGGGCGTTAATGAAAAACTGTTTTTT
clone size: NA
D gene: NA
V gene: TRBV29-1
J gene: TRBJ1-4

CDR3 protein: CASRGDRDSRQPQHF
CDR3 DNA: TGTGCCAGCAGAGGTGATCGGGACAGTCGTCAGCCCCAGCATTTT
clone size: NA
D gene: TRBD1
V gene: TRBV6-5
J gene: TRBJ1-5